This T cell receptor beta chain was recorded in a study of blood T cell repertoires in COVID-19 (dated by TCRdb to 2018 to 2021). Concerning the study at large: Collaborator samples came from the United States, Italy and Spain and covered acute and convalescent phases of COVID-19. The material from the prospective study consisted of cDNA or gDNA derived from T cells, B-cell-depleted T cells, or PBMCs. Subjects who had been exposed to COVID-19, were actively infected with it, or had recovered from it provided the deeply sampled blood TCRbeta repertoires that made up the dataset. A freely available public database, intended as a resource for researchers studying the immune response to SARS-CoV-2, is where the repertoires were released. Samples were obtained from the ongoing ImmuneRACE study (first 160 participants) and from 1,254 subjects provided by 6 global collaborators. The sample metadata nearly always contained a de-identified subject ID, COVID-19 status, age in years and sex. Where available, HLA class I and class II types were obtained from metadata supplied by the sample provider rather than from assay-based typing.

Remarks on this clone: Its antigen remains unidentified. No clone much larger than this one lies a single base away; base qualities are absent.

Collaborating institutions collected whole blood in K2EDTA tubes following their own protocols. For TCRbeta analysis, collaborators shipped samples as frozen whole blood, isolated PBMCs, or DNA extracted from either of those sample types. Deletion took 6 bases off V and 3 bases off J, with a span of 5 bases between the germline ends. CDR1 SNHLY and CDR2 FYNNEI are derived from the germline V gene. The CDR3, cysteine through phenylalanine, is 11 amino acids long. Only the CDR3 part of the read is kept: 33 bases, read in frame from the first base. Results the study describes overall, beyond this receptor: The amount of clinical and demographic metadata varied by source and participant and was provided uncurated.

TCRbeta CDR3 regions were amplified from genomic DNA by means of the immunoSEQ Assay, a bias-controlled multiplex PCR. The study's own analysis went as follows. Nucleated cell counts per sample were estimated from amplification of reference gene primers within the assay. To quantify the absolute abundance of each unique TCRbeta CDR3 rearrangement, sequence reads were collapsed and filtered. For each sample, productive Simpson clonality was calculated by taking the square root of Simpson's diversity index across productive rearrangements. TCRdb holds this immuneACCESS table with in-frame rearrangements only. Some clones are missing; in checked studies, unresolved V genes explain under half, and the rest has no known cause. The V and J calls and the clone size are those of that table, but D and trimming were determined from the DNA. The sample table lists about 280,000 clones, about nine tenths of them with a count of one. Jointly, the top ten make up 8.5% to 9% of the sample.

The material sequenced was peripheral blood. This sequence was found in a man between 35 and 55 years old with active or convalescent COVID-19. The chain joins TRBV2 to TRBJ1-1; the D segment cannot be called with confidence. The CDR3 protein is CASREDTEAFF. The sequence in DNA is TGTGCCAGCAGGGAGGACACTGAAGCTTTCTTT.